These 30 T cell receptor beta chains share one sample of origin, sequenced in a study of technical replicates of blood from a few donors. Repertoires were generated with immunoSEQ multiplex PCR, while TCRdb's copy carries only in-frame clones and drops some. The repertoire holds more than 70,000 clones, with 90% to 95% as singletons. Sequenced: T cells isolated from PBMCs. The origin of the receptors is a human donor in good health.

As DNA, the CDR3 is TGTGCCAGCAGTCTAGCGGGAGCCAACCTTTACGAGCAGTACTTC. This codes for CASSLAGANLYEQYF. The chain has TRBV28 and TRBJ2-7; TRBD2 agrees at 10 bases. CDR3 length: 15 residues. With 5 bases clipped from V and 4 bases from J, the junction kept 8 bases outside the gene matches. The V gene's germline CDR1 is MDHEN and CDR2 SYDVKM.

This clone turned up a few times. The gene calls are TRBV4-1 and TRBJ1-1, with 11 positions matching TRBD1. The germline V gene has CDR1 MGHRA and CDR2 YSYEKL. This CDR3 is built from 15 residues. J lost 4 bases, V lost 4 bases, and 5 bases had no gene match. The CDR3 bases are TGCGCCAGCAGCCCAGGACAGGGGGCGCGCACTGAAGCTTTCTTT. This codes for CASSPGQGARTEAFF.

The V and J genes are TRBV2 and TRBJ1-2; TRBD1 matches 7 bases. Germline-derived CDR1 and CDR2 are SNHLY and FYNNEI. The V gene end was trimmed by 0 bases and the J gene end by 4 bases; junction bases not matched to a gene: 5. This CDR3 comprises 15 residues. The DNA of the CDR3 is TGTGCCAGCAGTGAAGCGCTAGGGGGCGCCTATGGCTACACCTTC. Translated, it gives CASSEALGGAYGYTF. Full variable domain (rest looked up from reference TRBV2 and TRBJ1-2): EPEVTQTPSHQVTQMGQEVILRCVPISNHLYFYWYRQILGQKVEFLVSFYNNEISEKSEIFDDQFSVERPDGSNFTLKIRSTKLEDSAMYFCASSEALGGAYGYTFGSGTRLTVV.

The genes are TRBV7-9 and TRBJ2-1; D might be TRBD1 (5 bases). Deletions cut 1 base from V and 3 bases from J, with 7 bases between. The CDR3 totals 14 residues. Germline loops: CDR1 SEHNR, CDR2 FQNEAQ (reference sequence). The CDR3 is CASSLGTNYNEQFF. As DNA, the CDR3 is TGTGCCAGCAGCTTAGGGACAAACTACAATGAGCAGTTCTTC. The variable domain in full, completed from reference TRBV7-9 and TRBJ2-1, reads DTGVSQNPRHKITKRGQNVTFRCDPISEHNRLYWYRQTLGQGPEFLTYFQNEAQLEKSRLLSDRFSAERPKGSFSTLEIQRTEQGDSAMYLCASSLGTNYNEQFFGPGTRLTVL.

The chain is built from TRBV4-1 and TRBJ2-3; 10 positions match TRBD1. The V gene's germline CDR1 is MGHRA and CDR2 YSYEKL. CDR3 length equals 16 residues. V lost 0 bases to trimming and J lost 3 bases; unmatched junction nucleotides: 3. CDR3 sequence reads: CASSQERGQGTDTQYF. In DNA form, the CDR3 reads TGCGCCAGCAGCCAAGAGCGGGGACAGGGGACAGATACGCAGTATTTT.

The rearrangement links TRBV6-4 to TRBJ2-2; TRBD1 is a possible D gene (5 bases). Trimming took 3 bases from V and 1 from J, leaving 6 bases between them. The germline V gene has CDR1 MRHNA and CDR2 SNTAGT. The CDR3 covers 14 residues. The CDR3: CASSETVNTGELFF. The CDR3 DNA sequence: TGTGCCAGCAGTGAGACAGTGAACACCGGGGAGCTGTTTTTT.

The chain has TRBV7-8 and TRBJ2-3, with 8 bases fitting TRBD2. Germline V gene sequence: CDR1 SGHVS, CDR2 FQNEAQ. The CDR3 extends over 14 amino acids. V lost 5 bases to trimming and J lost 1 base; unmatched junction nucleotides: 2. The CDR3 protein is CASSQTSGTDTQYF. For the CDR3, the DNA is TGTGCCAGCAGCCAGACTAGCGGCACAGATACGCAGTATTTT.

This sequence joins TRBV11-3 and TRBJ2-2; no clear D. There are 14 residues in the CDR3. Per germline, CDR1 SGHNT and CDR2 YENEEA. V was shortened by 1 base and J by 5 bases, with 8 bases between the two germline ends. The CDR3 protein is CASSLVARTGELFF. The CDR3 DNA reads as TGTGCCAGCAGCTTAGTAGCTCGGACCGGGGAGCTGTTTTTT.

V and J are TRBV7-9 and TRBJ1-4, with D possibly matching TRBD1 (6 bases). Germline V gene sequence: CDR1 SEHNR, CDR2 FQNEAQ (reference sequence). The V end lost 7 bases, the J end lost 7 bases, and 13 bases lay between the germline ends. The CDR3 has 13 amino acids. The CDR3 bases are TGTGCCAGCAAAGGGCAGGGGACTGAAAAACTGTTTTTT. Translation: CASKGQGTEKLFF.

The chain couples TRBV11-1 to TRBJ2-2; D may be TRBD2 (5 bases). Between the trimmed V and J ends, which lost 0 bases and 5 bases, there was a span of 19 bases. This CDR3 region has 18 residues. CDR1 is SGHAT, CDR2 FQDESV, per germline (reference sequence). In nucleotides, the CDR3 is TGTGCCAGCAGCTTAGCCATGGGTGTCCGGGGTGGAACCGGGGAGCTGTTTTTT. Its translation: CASSLAMGVRGGTGELFF.

This chain links TRBV28 with TRBJ1-4; D may be TRBD1 (5 bases). Germline values: CDR1 MDHEN, CDR2 SYDVKM. Trimming left V 8 bases short and J 15 bases short, with 16 bases between. This CDR3 comprises 11 residues. The CDR3 sequence: CASGNSAGLFF. The CDR3 DNA sequence: TGTGCCAGCGGCAACAGTGCAGGGTTGTTTTTT.

The chain is built from TRBV18 and TRBJ1-5; 11 bases line up with TRBD1. V dropped 6 bases and J dropped 5; count of bases not matched to a gene: 9. CDR1 and CDR2 from the germline V gene are KGHSH and LQKENI. The CDR3 loop spans 16 amino acids. The CDR3 bases are TGTGCCAGCTCTCCCTCCGGGACAGGGGGACATCAGCCCCAGCATTTT. It is translated as CASSPSGTGGHQPQHF.

The chain links TRBV12-5 to TRBJ1-2, with TRBD1 as a possible D gene (5 bases). CDR3 length: 19 amino acids. Between the trimmed V and J ends, which lost 0 bases and 6 bases, there was a span of 26 bases. Germline values: CDR1 LGHNT, CDR2 FRNRAP. CDR3 bases: TGTGCTAGTGGTTTGGTACGAATAGGGGCCCCCGCCCCTATCAATGGCTACACCTTC. Protein: CASGLVRIGAPAPINGYTF.

This sequence joins TRBV19 and TRBJ1-3; D gene unclear. The germline gives CDR1 LNHDA, CDR2 SQIVND (reference sequence). The CDR3 consists of 12 residues. V was clipped by 7 bases and J by 3 bases, with 7 bases between them. CDR3 region: CASTRFGNTIYF. CDR3 sequence (DNA): TGTGCCAGTACCCGTTTTGGAAACACCATATATTTT.

This chain joins TRBV4-2 and TRBJ2-1; 7 bases fit TRBD2. Per the germline V gene, CDR1 is LGHNA and CDR2 is YNFKEQ. Germline trimming cut 4 bases from V and 5 bases from J; bases unmatched to any gene: 14. This CDR3 region has 17 residues. Written as DNA, the CDR3 is TGTGCCAGCAGCCCTAAAGCGGGGCAGGGTCCCAACAATGAGCAGTTCTTC. This translates into CASSPKAGQGPNNEQFF.

The rearrangement links TRBV28 to TRBJ1-5, with D possibly matching TRBD1 (6 bases). The CDR3 length is 18 residues. Trimming pared 2 bases from V and 3 bases from J, leaving 20 bases between. Germline V gives CDR1 MDHEN, CDR2 SYDVKM. The CDR3 spells CASSLKRGTSLYNQPQHF. The CDR3, as DNA: TGTGCCAGCAGTTTAAAACGAGGGACAAGTCTGTACAATCAGCCCCAGCATTTT.

J is TRBJ1-5 and V is TRBV4-2; D gene unclear. The CDR3 runs to 16 residues. With 0 bases removed from V and 4 bases from J, the gap between germline ends came to 13 bases. CDR1 and CDR2 from the germline V gene are LGHNA and YNFKEQ. The CDR3: CASSQERGVGNQPQHF. The CDR3 nucleotides are TGTGCCAGCAGCCAAGAAAGAGGTGTTGGTAATCAGCCCCAGCATTTT.

The rearrangement links TRBV10-1 to TRBJ2-3; TRBD2 aligns across 10 bases. The J segment lost 6 bases and the V segment lost 2 bases, leaving 2 bases of the junction unmatched. Germline V CDR1 and CDR2: WNHNN, SYGVQD (reference sequence). This CDR3 is built from 14 residues. Here the CDR3 DNA reads TGCGCCAGCAGTGAGAGCGGGGGGGCGGATACGCAGTATTTT. Its protein product is CASSESGGADTQYF.

The V and J genes are TRBV27 and TRBJ1-1; D ambiguous. The CDR3 has 13 residues. V was clipped by 5 bases and J by 0 bases, with 7 bases between them. Looked up from germline, CDR1 is MNHEY and CDR2 is SMNVEV (reference sequence). CDR3 nucleotides: TGTGCCAGCAGTCTCGGGATGAACACTGAAGCTTTCTTT. Encoded protein: CASSLGMNTEAFF.

V is TRBV6-5 and J is TRBJ2-3; D is possibly TRBD2 (6 bases). Germline CDR1 is MNHEY and CDR2 is SVGAGI. V was cut by 0 bases and J by 0 bases, with 7 bases left in between. The CDR3 runs to 15 residues. The CDR3 region is CASSYSGTSTDTQYF. In DNA form, the CDR3 reads TGTGCCAGCAGTTACTCCGGGACTAGCACAGATACGCAGTATTTT.

The chain joins TRBV4-1 to TRBJ1-2, with D possibly matching TRBD1 (6 bases). V was shortened by 3 bases and J by 4 bases, with 18 bases between the two germline ends. The CDR3 has 16 amino acids. Germline CDR1 MGHRA, CDR2 YSYEKL. CDR3 amino acids: CASSHLPRDTRYGYTF. In DNA form, the CDR3 reads TGCGCCAGCAGCCACCTCCCCCGGGACACACGCTATGGCTACACCTTC.

In DNA form, the CDR3 reads TGTGCCAGCAGCCCGACAGGGGGTGGAAGGAACACTGAAGCTTTCTTT. Its translation is CASSPTGGGRNTEAFF. The chain couples TRBV7-9 to TRBJ1-1, with 9 bases matching TRBD1. The length of the CDR3 is 16 residues. Germline CDR1 and CDR2: SEHNR and FQNEAQ (reference sequence). V shed 5 bases and J 1 base; nucleotides not matched to a gene: 8.

This clone was detected only once. V gene TRBV9 combines with J gene TRBJ1-5, with D unclear. The germline gives CDR1 SGDLS, CDR2 YYNGEE. The CDR3 loop spans 17 amino acids. V lost 0 bases to trimming and J lost 0 bases, with 13 bases between them. CDR3 in DNA: TGTGCCAGCAGCGTAGGAGAGGGTTGGGTTAGCAATCAGCCCCAGCATTTT. This sequence encodes CASSVGEGWVSNQPQHF.

The chain combines TRBV7-2 with TRBJ2-5, with D possibly being TRBD2 (5 bases). Germline CDR1 SGHTA, CDR2 FQGNSA. Trimming shortened V by 3 bases and J by 5 bases, and 16 bases separated the two germline ends. The CDR3 runs to 15 residues. The CDR3 DNA sequence: TGTGCCAGCAGCTTGAAGGACTCCACCCGGGAGACCCAGTACTTC. Its protein product is CASSLKDSTRETQYF.

This chain links TRBV10-1 with TRBJ2-7, with TRBD2 matching 7 bases. The CDR3 length is 15 residues. Germline assignment: CDR1 WNHNN and CDR2 SYGVQD (reference sequence). Losses at the gene ends were 4 bases for V and 7 bases for J; bases not matched to a gene: 13. CDR3 coding DNA: TGCGCCAGCAGTGGAGGGAGGGAGGGCCTTCAGGAGCAGTACTTC. This translates into CASSGGREGLQEQYF.

This chain connects TRBV4-2 to TRBJ2-3, with 12 bases aligning to TRBD2. Germline V gives CDR1 LGHNA, CDR2 YNFKEQ. This CDR3 is 15 amino acids long. V lost 1 base to trimming and J lost 6 bases; unmatched junction nucleotides: 2. The CDR3 region is CASSQGTSGVDTQYF. The CDR3, as DNA: TGTGCCAGCAGCCAAGGGACTAGCGGGGTTGATACGCAGTATTTT.

This chain links TRBV28 with TRBJ2-1; D possibly corresponds to TRBD2 (6 bases). With 8 bases removed from V and 4 bases from J, the gap between germline ends came to 18 bases. The germline V gene has CDR1 MDHEN and CDR2 SYDVKM. CDR3 length equals 15 residues. CDR3 amino acids: CASVRVRGEYNEQFF. DNA of the CDR3: TGTGCCAGCGTAAGGGTGCGGGGAGAGTACAATGAGCAGTTCTTC.

V is TRBV6-1 and J is TRBJ1-2; 12 nucleotides agree with TRBD1. CDR3 length: 17 residues. V was pared by 2 bases and J by 5 bases, with 9 bases of the junction left unmatched. Germline V gene data show CDR1 as MNHNS and CDR2 as SASEGT. For the CDR3, the DNA is TGTGCCAGCAGTGAAACGGGACAGGGGGCGATCCTATATGGCTACACCTTC. Its translation is CASSETGQGAILYGYTF.

The chain couples TRBV6-6 to TRBJ2-2; D is perhaps TRBD2 (6 bases). This CDR3 region has 16 residues. Germline CDR1 MNHNY, CDR2 SVGAGI (reference sequence). The V gene lost 4 bases and the J gene lost 3 bases, with 15 bases spanning the gap. Here the CDR3 reads CASSSPSGVDTGELFF. As DNA, the CDR3 is TGTGCCAGCAGTTCTCCCTCGGGGGTTGACACCGGGGAGCTGTTTTTT.

CDR3: CASSFWRQGVHEQYF. CDR3 DNA sequence: TGTGCCAGCAGCTTTTGGAGACAGGGCGTCCACGAGCAGTACTTC. The V gene is TRBV11-1, the J gene TRBJ2-7, with TRBD1 matching 7 bases. CDR3 length: 15 residues. Germline V gene sequence: CDR1 SGHAT, CDR2 FQDESV (reference sequence). The ends lost 3 bases at V and 5 bases at J; junction bases unmatched: 10.